This is a list of T cell receptor beta chains from one sample in a study of T-cell reconstitution after alpha-beta-depleted transplantation in children. TCRdb fed the PCR reads into MiXCR, producing one record per CDR3 protein. Seen here are about 980,000 distinct CDR3 sequences, roughly 31% observed once, and the top ten hold roughly 28%. The sample here was PBMCs, mostly from graft donor cells, taken 360 days after TCRalphabeta/CD19-depleted stem cell transplant. These receptors originate from a boy under two years old who had a stem cell transplant for SCID, so the T cells may come from the graft donor. CDR3s include the opening cysteine and the closing phenylalanine or tryptophan. A D gene is named only where the DNA matches it firmly. Rows may omit the clone size; those that give it use once, few, many or a size class.

v_call: TRBV29-1; clone_size: few; d_call: TRBD1; j_call: TRBJ1-2; cdr3_aa: CSVADRGDGYGYTF; cdr3_nt: TGCAGCGTCGCTGACAGGGGAGATGGCTATGGCTACACCTTC
v_call: TRBV18; clone_size: few; d_call: -; j_call: TRBJ2-5; cdr3_aa: CASSPQLRHEETQYF; cdr3_nt: TGTGCCAGCTCACCCCAACTACGACATGAAGAGACCCAGTACTTC
v_call: TRBV20-1; clone_size: -; d_call: TRBD2; j_call: TRBJ2-5; cdr3_aa: CSAEGLAGGFQETQYF; cdr3_nt: TGCAGTGCTGAAGGACTAGCGGGGGGCTTTCAAGAGACCCAGTACTTC
v_call: TRBV3-1; clone_size: -; d_call: TRBD2; j_call: TRBJ2-1; cdr3_aa: CASSPRRPSGVNEQFF; cdr3_nt: TGTGCCAGCAGCCCCCGAAGGCCTAGCGGGGTAAATGAGCAGTTCTTC
v_call: TRBV5-1; clone_size: few; d_call: -; j_call: TRBJ1-5; cdr3_aa: CASSLDGSSNQPQHF; cdr3_nt: TGCGCCAGCAGCTTGGACGGGAGTAGCAATCAGCCCCAGCATTTT
v_call: TRBV7-9; clone_size: -; d_call: TRBD2; j_call: TRBJ2-1; cdr3_aa: CASSYAGMSGGPNEQFF; cdr3_nt: TGTGCCAGCAGCTACGCGGGGATGTCGGGGGGGCCCAATGAGCAGTTCTTC
v_call: TRBV19; clone_size: few; d_call: TRBD2; j_call: TRBJ2-7; cdr3_aa: CASISGEGEQYF; cdr3_nt: TGTGCCAGTATCTCGGGGGAGGGCGAGCAGTACTTC
v_call: TRBV10-3; clone_size: few; d_call: TRBD2; j_call: TRBJ2-5; cdr3_aa: CATSLDSGGIQETQYF; cdr3_nt: TGTGCCACCAGTCTGGATAGCGGGGGGATACAAGAGACCCAGTACTTC
v_call: TRBV11-2; clone_size: -; d_call: -; j_call: TRBJ2-2; cdr3_aa: CASSHRPGELFF; cdr3_nt: TGTGCCAGCAGCCACCGGCCCGGGGAGCTGTTTTTT
v_call: TRBV4-3; clone_size: few; d_call: -; j_call: TRBJ2-3; cdr3_aa: CASSPEERQRTDTQYF; cdr3_nt: TGCGCCAGCAGCCCCGAGGAGAGACAGAGGACAGATACGCAGTATTTT
v_call: TRBV20-1; clone_size: few; d_call: -; j_call: TRBJ2-7; cdr3_aa: CSARRGGYEQYF; cdr3_nt: TGCAGTGCTAGAAGGGGCGGCTACGAGCAGTACTTC
v_call: TRBV28; clone_size: -; d_call: -; j_call: TRBJ2-3; cdr3_aa: CASSLGRGPSTDTQYF; cdr3_nt: TGTGCCAGCAGTCTCGGGCGTGGTCCTAGCACAGATACGCAGTATTTT
v_call: TRBV6-2/TRBV6-3; clone_size: few; d_call: TRBD2; j_call: TRBJ2-1; cdr3_aa: CASSYSLAGVLYNEQFF; cdr3_nt: TGTGCCAGCAGTTACTCCCTAGCGGGGGTCCTCTACAATGAGCAGTTCTTC
v_call: TRBV4-1; clone_size: few; d_call: TRBD2; j_call: TRBJ2-5; cdr3_aa: CASSQQRGTQETQYF; cdr3_nt: TGCGCCAGCAGCCAACAGCGGGGGACCCAAGAGACCCAGTACTTC
v_call: TRBV20-1; clone_size: few; d_call: -; j_call: TRBJ2-5; cdr3_aa: CSARAPPKETQYF; cdr3_nt: TGCAGTGCTAGAGCCCCCCCCAAAGAGACCCAGTACTTC
v_call: TRBV10-3; clone_size: -; d_call: -; j_call: TRBJ1-2; cdr3_aa: CAISGRGQNIPNYGYTF; cdr3_nt: TGTGCCATCAGTGGCCGTGGACAGAACATTCCTAACTATGGCTACACCTTC
v_call: TRBV9; clone_size: few; d_call: -; j_call: TRBJ2-3; cdr3_aa: CASSSNPRSGPTDTQYF; cdr3_nt: TGTGCCAGCAGCTCCAACCCCCGCTCAGGGCCCACAGATACGCAGTATTTT
v_call: TRBV5-6; clone_size: few; d_call: TRBD1; j_call: TRBJ1-2; cdr3_aa: CASSLVKGQGRDYGYTF; cdr3_nt: TGTGCCAGCAGCTTGGTTAAGGGACAGGGTCGGGACTATGGCTACACCTTC
v_call: TRBV20-1; clone_size: -; d_call: -; j_call: TRBJ1-5; cdr3_aa: CSAKAGGNQPQHF; cdr3_nt: TGCAGTGCTAAGGCAGGGGGCAATCAGCCCCAGCATTTT
v_call: TRBV12-3/TRBV12-4; clone_size: -; d_call: -; j_call: TRBJ2-7; cdr3_aa: CASSSPKSYEQYF; cdr3_nt: TGTGCCAGCAGTTCCCCCAAATCCTACGAGCAGTACTTC
v_call: TRBV6-1; clone_size: few; d_call: TRBD1; j_call: TRBJ1-1; cdr3_aa: CASQRQGATEAFF; cdr3_nt: TGTGCCAGCCAAAGACAGGGGGCGACTGAAGCTTTCTTT
v_call: TRBV20-1; clone_size: -; d_call: -; j_call: TRBJ2-7; cdr3_aa: CSAILRSYEQYF; cdr3_nt: TGCAGTGCTATTTTGAGGAGCTACGAGCAGTACTTC
v_call: TRBV7-9; clone_size: -; d_call: TRBD2; j_call: TRBJ2-3; cdr3_aa: CASSLRAGGRGTDTQYF; cdr3_nt: TGTGCCAGCAGCTTACGAGCGGGGGGGCGAGGCACAGATACGCAGTATTTT
v_call: TRBV6-1; clone_size: -; d_call: -; j_call: TRBJ2-1; cdr3_aa: CASSEALRAGNEQFF; cdr3_nt: TGTGCCAGCAGTGAAGCGCTGAGGGCTGGCAATGAGCAGTTCTTC
v_call: TRBV7-6; clone_size: once; d_call: -; j_call: TRBJ2-3; cdr3_aa: CASSFAETDTQYF; cdr3_nt: TGTGCCAGCAGCTTTGCCGAGACAGATACGCAGTATTTT
v_call: TRBV7-9; clone_size: -; d_call: -; j_call: TRBJ1-1; cdr3_aa: CASSLGGSAGKFAEAFF; cdr3_nt: TGTGCCAGCAGCTTAGGAGGGTCTGCAGGGAAGTTCGCTGAAGCTTTCTTT
v_call: TRBV15; clone_size: few; d_call: -; j_call: TRBJ2-1; cdr3_aa: CATSPSRGESIEQFF; cdr3_nt: TGTGCCACCAGTCCTTCCAGGGGTGAGAGTATTGAGCAGTTCTTC
v_call: TRBV7-9; clone_size: -; d_call: -; j_call: TRBJ1-1; cdr3_aa: CASSLVSLGNTEAFF; cdr3_nt: TGTGCCAGCAGCTTGGTTTCCTTGGGCAACACTGAAGCTTTCTTT
v_call: TRBV20-1; clone_size: few; d_call: TRBD2; j_call: TRBJ2-7; cdr3_aa: CSATVAGTSYEQYF; cdr3_nt: TGCAGTGCGACCGTAGCGGGGACCTCCTACGAGCAGTACTTC
v_call: TRBV12-3/TRBV12-4; clone_size: -; d_call: -; j_call: TRBJ2-6; cdr3_aa: CASAASGANVLTF; cdr3_nt: TGTGCCAGCGCCGCCTCTGGGGCCAACGTCCTGACTTTC
v_call: TRBV5-1; clone_size: -; d_call: -; j_call: TRBJ1-6; cdr3_aa: CASSLGPGGNSPLHF; cdr3_nt: TGCGCCAGCAGCTTGGGGCCGGGGGGGAATTCACCCCTCCACTTT
v_call: TRBV12-3/TRBV12-4; clone_size: few; d_call: -; j_call: TRBJ1-1; cdr3_aa: CASSEVMNTEAFF; cdr3_nt: TGTGCCAGCAGTGAAGTCATGAACACTGAAGCTTTCTTT
v_call: TRBV7-2; clone_size: few; d_call: -; j_call: TRBJ1-3; cdr3_aa: CASSLAWGNTIYF; cdr3_nt: TGTGCCAGCAGCTTAGCGTGGGGGAACACCATATATTTT
v_call: TRBV6-5; clone_size: many; d_call: -; j_call: TRBJ1-3; cdr3_aa: CASRGEQNTIYF; cdr3_nt: TGTGCCAGCAGAGGAGAGCAGAACACCATATATTTT
v_call: TRBV4-1; clone_size: few; d_call: TRBD1; j_call: TRBJ2-7; cdr3_aa: CASSQGSRTGAPWEQYF; cdr3_nt: TGCGCCAGCAGCCAGGGGAGTCGGACAGGGGCACCTTGGGAGCAGTACTTC
v_call: TRBV29-1; clone_size: -; d_call: TRBD1; j_call: TRBJ2-7; cdr3_aa: CSVEEGQGGYEQYF; cdr3_nt: TGCAGCGTTGAAGAGGGACAGGGTGGCTACGAGCAGTACTTC
v_call: TRBV5-1; clone_size: -; d_call: -; j_call: TRBJ2-5; cdr3_aa: CASSHKGHQETQYF; cdr3_nt: TGCGCCAGCAGCCACAAAGGACATCAAGAGACCCAGTACTTC
v_call: TRBV15; clone_size: -; d_call: -; j_call: TRBJ1-6; cdr3_aa: CATSRDSDSDSPLHF; cdr3_nt: TGTGCCACCAGCAGAGATAGCGACAGTGATTCACCCCTCCACTTT
v_call: TRBV7-3; clone_size: few; d_call: TRBD1; j_call: TRBJ1-1; cdr3_aa: CASSLLGTAEGEAFF; cdr3_nt: TGTGCCAGCAGCCTCCTAGGGACAGCCGAGGGTGAAGCTTTCTTT
v_call: TRBV18; clone_size: -; d_call: -; j_call: TRBJ2-5; cdr3_aa: CASSLPQGGETQYF; cdr3_nt: TGTGCCAGCTCACTACCCCAGGGCGGCGAGACCCAGTACTTC
v_call: TRBV10-3; clone_size: few; d_call: -; j_call: TRBJ1-2; cdr3_aa: CAISGIWESGYTF; cdr3_nt: TGTGCCATCAGTGGTATTTGGGAGTCCGGCTACACCTTC
v_call: TRBV29-1; clone_size: -; d_call: TRBD1; j_call: TRBJ1-1; cdr3_aa: CSVWDRGRRDTEAFF; cdr3_nt: TGCAGCGTTTGGGACAGGGGGCGGAGGGACACTGAAGCTTTCTTT
v_call: TRBV7-2; clone_size: -; d_call: TRBD2; j_call: TRBJ2-1; cdr3_aa: CASSPRLAGGVYNEQFF; cdr3_nt: TGTGCCAGCAGCCCCAGACTAGCGGGGGGGGTGTACAATGAGCAGTTCTTC
v_call: TRBV5-5; clone_size: -; d_call: -; j_call: TRBJ1-1; cdr3_aa: CASSWGAENTEAFF; cdr3_nt: TGTGCCAGCAGCTGGGGGGCGGAGAATACTGAAGCTTTCTTT
v_call: TRBV5-5; clone_size: -; d_call: -; j_call: TRBJ1-6; cdr3_aa: CASSFGEGSPLHF; cdr3_nt: TGTGCCAGCAGCTTCGGGGAGGGATCACCCCTCCACTTT
v_call: TRBV7-2; clone_size: -; d_call: -; j_call: TRBJ2-7; cdr3_aa: CASSLLRRGAEQYF; cdr3_nt: TGTGCCAGCAGCCTCCTTCGGAGGGGCGCCGAGCAGTACTTC
v_call: TRBV20-1; clone_size: -; d_call: TRBD1; j_call: TRBJ1-1; cdr3_aa: CSATKTGAEAFF; cdr3_nt: TGCAGTGCTACCAAGACAGGGGCCGAAGCTTTCTTT
v_call: TRBV28; clone_size: -; d_call: -; j_call: TRBJ2-4; cdr3_aa: CASSSTNSGAGYF; cdr3_nt: TGTGCCAGCAGTTCCACCAATTCGGGAGCCGGGTACTTC
v_call: TRBV7-6; clone_size: once; d_call: -; j_call: TRBJ2-2; cdr3_aa: CSSSRTTNTGELFF; cdr3_nt: TGTTCCAGCAGCAGAACTACGAACACCGGGGAGCTGTTTTTT
v_call: TRBV6-1; clone_size: -; d_call: -; j_call: TRBJ2-1; cdr3_aa: CARIHNEQFF; cdr3_nt: TGTGCCAGAATACACAATGAGCAGTTCTTC
v_call: TRBV20-1; clone_size: -; d_call: -; j_call: TRBJ2-1; cdr3_aa: CSARVPGKAFHEEFF; cdr3_nt: TGCAGTGCTAGGGTCCCCGGAAAGGCGTTCCATGAGGAGTTCTTC
v_call: TRBV29-1; clone_size: -; d_call: TRBD1; j_call: TRBJ2-7; cdr3_aa: CSVEGSRDSSNYEQYF; cdr3_nt: TGCAGCGTTGAAGGTTCCCGGGACAGTTCAAACTACGAGCAGTACTTC
v_call: TRBV12-3/TRBV12-4; clone_size: -; d_call: -; j_call: TRBJ1-5; cdr3_aa: CASSSRGKVNQPQHF; cdr3_nt: TGTGCCAGCAGTTCCAGAGGGAAAGTCAATCAGCCCCAGCATTTT